The present entry profiles one T cell receptor beta chain with its context. Its antigen is not identified. The authors incorporated unique molecular identifiers into the TCR beta cDNA libraries. Via MiXCR, TCRdb re-called the PCR reads, giving one row per CDR3 protein. The sample consists of over 700,000 distinct CDR3 sequences, 25% to 30% of them appearing once. These data originate in a study of post-analysis software for immune sequencing data. Study observations and caveats: The study found significantly lower normalized Chao1 diversity in multiple sclerosis patients than in controls. Relative to controls, patients had roughly five TRBV segments at higher frequency, with TRBV5-6, TRBV5-1 and TRBV20-1 among these.

The CDR3 loop spans 14 amino acids. Trimming took 2 bases from V and 4 from J, leaving 15 bases between them. Germline CDR1 DFQATT, CDR2 SNEGSKA (reference sequence). Material for sequencing was blood. This TCR was sampled from a girl aged 10-17 years with multiple sclerosis. This chain links TRBV20-1 with TRBJ2-7; D possibly matches TRBD1 or TRBD2 (6 bases each). The DNA for the CDR3 is TGCAGTGCTAGAAGCTGGAGGGGGTGGTACGAGCAGTACTTC. Its translation is CSARSWRGWYEQYF.